This TCR beta chain originates from a study of cytomegalovirus exposure and HLA in healthy donors. About the research overall: Prior work identified 100 million to 130 million unique TCR beta sequences in about 179 million T cells. Study results and limitations: According to a later analysis, donors in an Asian-associated ancestry cluster reportedly had fewer N-insertions than the roughly 670-donor mean. Three chains linked to CMV were shown in vitro to be specific for CMV antigens. The records held CMV serostatus as the only immune exposure information.

As for this clone: The target antigen is unknown.

The germline CDR1 and CDR2 sequences are LNHDA and SQIVND (reference sequence). The CDR3 has 13 residues. The V end lost 8 bases, the J end lost 5 bases, and 12 bases lay between the germline ends. PCR used 60 Vbeta primers and 13 Jbeta primers. Generated by immunoSEQ multiplex PCR, the TCRdb table keeps only in-frame clones and is missing some. The table records approximately 120,000 clones, 65% to 80% of them present only once. The clonotype originates from a woman between 40 and 50 years old in good health and CMV-seropositive. The sequencing sample was made of PBMCs. The J gene is TRBJ2-2, the V gene TRBV19; tentative D call: TRBD1 (5 bases). The CDR3 region has the DNA TGTGCCAGTCGGGCAGGGAATACCGGGGAGCTGTTTTTT. It translates to CASRAGNTGELFF.